This TCR beta chain emerged from a study of PD-1 blockade in classical Hodgkin lymphoma. Time point noted: cycle 4 day 1 (C4D1), after more than five weeks of nivolumab. Every patient experienced relapse after autologous stem cell transplantation, and brentuximab vedotin exposure varied. The investigators isolated CD8+ T cells from thawed PBMCs using magnetic negative selection. Trimming removed 3 bases at V and 2 bases at J, with 6 bases between. Germline V gene data show CDR1 as LNHDA and CDR2 as SQIVND (reference sequence). The CDR3 is 13 amino acids. Clones were read by immunoSEQ multiplex PCR, and TCRdb kept only the in-frame ones, dropping some. Here the sample spans thousands of clones, 60% to 75% being singletons.

This chain links TRBV19 with TRBJ2-3; D not certain. The sequences come from CD8+ T cells from blood, collected before the fourth cycle of nivolumab. The receptor was isolated from a human donor with classical Hodgkin lymphoma. The CDR3 DNA reads as TGTGCCAGTAGTATCGCTATCACAGATACGCAGTATTTT. Its translation is CASSIAITDTQYF.